The rows below give T cell receptor beta chains drawn from one sample of a study of blood T cell repertoires in COVID-19. Sequencing used immunoSEQ multiplex PCR; TCRdb keeps in-frame clones, though not all of them. The sample consists of hundreds of thousands of clones, about four fifths of them appearing once. Sample: peripheral blood. These TCRs come from a woman aged 50 to 65 with acute or convalescent COVID-19. The CDR3 runs from the conserved cysteine through the conserved F or W. The D gene is left open where the match is weak. Size values are once, few and many counts, or a class for expanded clones, and some rows have none.

j_call v_call d_call clone_size cdr3_nt cdr3_aa
TRBJ2-1 TRBV6-5 NA NA TGTGCCAGCAGGAGGGACGGGGGAGATGAGCAGTTCTTC CASRRDGGDEQFF
TRBJ1-2 TRBV6-5 TRBD1 NA TGTGCCAGCAACAGGGGGAAGTATGGCTACACCTTC CASNRGKYGYTF
TRBJ1-2 TRBV3-1/TRBV3-2 NA NA TGTGCCAGCAGCCACGGACAGCTTTATGGCTACACCTTC CASSHGQLYGYTF
TRBJ2-7 TRBV18 NA NA TGTGCCAGCTCACCCTTGGGCAGAGACTACGAGCAGTACTTC CASSPLGRDYEQYF
TRBJ2-2 TRBV4-1 NA once TGCGCCAGCAGCCAAGAGGGCAGGGGGAACACCGGGGAGCTGTTTTTT CASSQEGRGNTGELFF
TRBJ2-5 TRBV20-1 TRBD2 few TGCAGTGCTAGTACTAGCGATGGCCAAGAGACCCAGTACTTC CSASTSDGQETQYF
TRBJ2-7 TRBV20-1 NA NA TGCAGTGCTAGTCCGATTCGATTATCGAGGGAGCAGTACTTC CSASPIRLSREQYF
TRBJ1-1 TRBV30 NA NA TGTGCCTGGAGTGTAAGGGGGAACACTGAAGCTTTCTTT CAWSVRGNTEAFF
TRBJ2-1 TRBV18 NA NA TGTGCCAGCTCACCCGGGGGACTCCCCAATGAGCAGTTCTTC CASSPGGLPNEQFF
TRBJ2-4 TRBV28 TRBD1 once TGTGCCAGCAGTTCCCTAGGACAGGGGATTAACATTCAGTACTTC CASSSLGQGINIQYF
TRBJ2-1 TRBV28 TRBD2 once TGTGCCAGCAGTCCTGCGGGGGGGGCCTACAATGAGCAGTTCTTC CASSPAGGAYNEQFF
TRBJ2-7 TRBV6-5 NA NA TGTGCCAGCAGTAGGGACTTCCAGGCTTCCTACGAGCAGTACTTC CASSRDFQASYEQYF